This TCR beta chain was identified in a study of T-cell reconstitution after alpha-beta-depleted transplantation in children. Whole-study findings and limits: By one year post-transplant, T-cell counts and diversity largely arose from T cells that were newly produced. Certain patients had high TCRbeta diversity at day 60, and it came from recipient T cells and thymic progenitors that survived. Alpha-beta T cells present about two months after transplant were reported to originate from several hundred expanded graft clones.

Comment on this clonotype: Its antigen remains unknown.

A library of TCRbeta sequences, prepared with unique molecular identifiers, was generated. One entry per CDR3 protein results from TCRdb running MiXCR on the PCR reads. The table includes fewer than 500,000 distinct CDR3 sequences, around 46% detected once. CDR3 length: 15 amino acids. V lost 5 bases and J lost 5; bases outside the gene matches: 7. CDR1 is SGHTA, CDR2 FQGNSA, per germline. This clonotype was sampled from a girl aged 2 to 10 with aplastic anemia, due to receive a stem cell transplant. This rearrangement joins TRBV7-2 to TRBJ1-1, with 11 bases that match TRBD1. The material sequenced was PBMCs, taken before TCRalphabeta/CD19-depleted stem cell transplant. The chain's CDR3 is CASSPWTGGSTEAFF. The CDR3 bases are TGTGCCAGCAGCCCCTGGACAGGGGGCAGTACTGAAGCTTTCTTT.